The 22 T cell receptor beta chains below all came from one sample that was sequenced in a study of cytomegalovirus exposure and HLA in healthy donors. The PCR used 60 Vbeta and 13 Jbeta primers. Repertoires were generated with immunoSEQ multiplex PCR, while TCRdb's copy carries only in-frame clones and drops some. The data show over 100,000 clones, about 8.5% seen once. The sequenced sample consisted of PBMCs. The receptors here all came from a man aged 35 to 55 in good health and CMV-seronegative.

The chain is built from TRBV13 and TRBJ2-7, with 12 bases fitting TRBD1. Germline values: CDR1 PRHDT, CDR2 FYEKMQ (reference sequence). The ends lost 5 bases at V and 5 bases at J; junction bases unmatched: 10. The CDR3 length is 16 residues. The CDR3 region has the DNA TGTGCCAGCAGCAATTCGCCGGGACAGGGGGCAAACGAGCAGTACTTC. It encodes CASSNSPGQGANEQYF.

This clone was seen a handful of times. As DNA, the CDR3 is TGCGCCAGCAGCCACGCCGGGACAGTTAACTATGGCTACACCTTC. This codes for CASSHAGTVNYGYTF. The V gene is TRBV4-1, the J gene TRBJ1-2, with TRBD1 matching 7 bases. The germline V gene has CDR1 MGHRA and CDR2 YSYEKL. The junction had 5 bases not matched to a gene; V was cut back by 3 bases and J by 1 base. This CDR3 is 15 amino acids long.

V usage is TRBV9 and J usage is TRBJ2-7; a possible D gene is TRBD1 (7 bases). The CDR3 runs to 13 residues. Germline CDR1 is SGDLS and CDR2 is YYNGEE. V lost 4 bases to trimming and J lost 7 bases, with 15 bases between them. The CDR3 is CASSLRQGLEQYF. The CDR3 nucleotides are TGTGCCAGCAGCCTTAGACAGGGACTTGAGCAGTACTTC.

This sequence joins TRBV2 and TRBJ1-4; 8 bases fit TRBD1. Germline trimming cut 4 bases from V and 4 bases from J; bases unmatched to any gene: 8. The CDR3 contains 16 residues. In germline, CDR1 is SNHLY, CDR2 FYNNEI. CDR3 nucleotides: TGTGCCAGCAGTGCCCGACAGGGGTGGGGTAATGAAAAACTGTTTTTT. This codes for CASSARQGWGNEKLFF.

This clone was counted between two and nine times. CDR3 protein: CASSQVPGGNTEAFF. The CDR3, as DNA: TGCGCCAGCAGCCAAGTTCCAGGGGGGAACACTGAAGCTTTCTTT. The chain has TRBV4-1 and TRBJ1-1; 7 bases are a match to TRBD1. From germline, CDR1 is MGHRA and CDR2 YSYEKL. V lost 1 base, J lost 1 base, and 3 bases stayed unmatched. The CDR3 consists of 15 residues.

This clone was seen more than once but under ten times. V usage is TRBV7-9 and J usage is TRBJ1-2; maybe TRBD1 (5 bases). Between the trimmed V and J ends, which lost 4 bases and 0 bases, there was a span of 15 bases. The V gene's germline CDR1 is SEHNR and CDR2 FQNEAQ (reference sequence). This CDR3 is built from 16 residues. The CDR3 sequence: CASSSGLYLTNYGYTF. The CDR3 nucleotides are TGTGCCAGCAGCTCGGGACTTTACTTAACTAACTATGGCTACACCTTC.

V gene TRBV19 combines with J gene TRBJ1-5; no reliable D call. There are 14 residues in the CDR3. Trimming took off 8 bases at V and 1 base at J, with 12 bases between the two ends. CDR1 and CDR2 from the germline V gene are LNHDA and SQIVND (reference sequence). The CDR3 loop is CASYLPGSNQPQHF. The CDR3 nucleotides are TGTGCCAGTTACCTCCCGGGGAGCAATCAGCCCCAGCATTTT.

Concerning this clone itself: This CDR3 is also generated by other DNA sequences in the sample. This sequence joins TRBV29-1 and TRBJ2-1; D is unresolved. Germline CDR1 reads SQVTM; CDR2 reads ANQGSEA. This CDR3 comprises 11 residues. V shed 2 bases and J shed 9 bases, with 8 bases lying between them. The CDR3 DNA sequence: TGCAGCGTTGAAATGTTCGGTGAGCAGTTCTTC. Residues: CSVEMFGEQFF.

This clone was detected only a few times. CDR3: CAIPISSDSDTGELFF. CDR3 bases: TGTGCCATTCCTATCTCCTCGGACAGTGACACCGGGGAGCTGTTTTTT. This rearrangement joins TRBV10-3 to TRBJ2-2; D might be TRBD1 (6 bases). CDR1 is ENHRY, CDR2 SYGVKD, per germline. The V end was cut by 9 bases, the J end by 3 bases, with 20 bases between. The CDR3 length is 16 residues.

V and J are TRBV6-6 and TRBJ2-5; a weak D match, TRBD1 (7 bases). The germline V gene has CDR1 MNHNY and CDR2 SVGAGI (reference sequence). The CDR3 loop spans 15 amino acids. V lost 6 bases to trimming and J lost 5 bases, with 19 bases between them. CDR3: CASSRAAQGRETQYF. The CDR3, as DNA: TGTGCCAGCAGCCGAGCGGCACAGGGGAGGGAGACCCAGTACTTC.

The chain combines TRBV10-3 with TRBJ2-5, with 7 bases that match TRBD1. V trimming: 4 bases; J trimming: 5 bases; junction bases outside the gene matches: 7. This CDR3 region has 14 residues. Per germline, CDR1 ENHRY and CDR2 SYGVKD. In DNA, the CDR3 is TGTGCCATCAGTGGGACGACAGGGTCGGAGACCCAGTACTTC. Amino acids: CAISGTTGSETQYF.

In its sample, this clone was seen a few times. The chain links TRBV19 to TRBJ1-3; D call uncertain. Germline V gives CDR1 LNHDA, CDR2 SQIVND (reference sequence). The CDR3 has 13 amino acids. The V end was cut by 5 bases, the J end by 3 bases, with 8 bases between. CDR3 bases: TGTGCCAGTAGTGTATCCAGTGGAAACACCATATATTTT. Its protein product is CASSVSSGNTIYF.

The table lists this clone with a few counts. CDR3 in DNA: TGTGCCAGCGTCGCAGGGGAGGGTGAAGCTTTCTTT. Translation: CASVAGEGEAFF. This chain connects TRBV18 to TRBJ1-1; tentatively, D is TRBD1 (6 bases). V lost 8 bases to trimming and J lost 7 bases, with 14 bases between them. From germline, CDR1 is KGHSH and CDR2 LQKENI. The CDR3 extends over 12 amino acids.

The chain has TRBV4-1 and TRBJ2-2; D unresolved. CDR3 size: 12 residues. Trimming took off 1 base at V and 7 bases at J, with 4 bases between the two ends. The V gene's germline CDR1 is MGHRA and CDR2 YSYEKL. The CDR3 protein is CASSQVYGELFF. CDR3 DNA: TGCGCCAGCAGCCAAGTGTACGGGGAGCTGTTTTTT.

This clone was seen more than once but under ten times. The chain is built from TRBV6-5 and TRBJ1-5; D possibly corresponds to TRBD1 (5 bases). Germline V gives CDR1 MNHEY, CDR2 SVGAGI. The CDR3 loop spans 13 amino acids. V was cut by 4 bases and J by 5 bases, with 9 bases left in between. The CDR3 loop reads CASSSRQHQPQHF. The CDR3 bases are TGTGCCAGCAGTTCAAGACAGCATCAGCCCCAGCATTTT.

This clone was observed a few times. The chain has TRBV4-1 and TRBJ1-6; 8 bases match TRBD1. This CDR3 has 15 amino acids. From germline, CDR1 is MGHRA and CDR2 YSYEKL. The V and J ends lost 5 bases and 3 bases, in that order; junction bases with no gene match: 3. The CDR3: CASSFDRGYNSPLHF. Here the CDR3 DNA reads TGCGCCAGCAGCTTCGACAGGGGCTATAATTCACCCCTCCACTTT.

The CDR3 loop is CASSQGAGGNSPLHF. In DNA, the CDR3 is TGCGCCAGCAGCCAAGGGGCAGGGGGCAATTCACCCCTCCACTTT. The genes are TRBV4-1 and TRBJ1-6, with TRBD1 matching 8 bases. Germline CDR1 is MGHRA and CDR2 is YSYEKL. V gave up 1 base and J gave up 7 bases; unmatched junction bases: 3. The CDR3 has 15 residues.

V usage is TRBV7-9 and J usage is TRBJ2-7; 10 bases fit TRBD1. Germline CDR1 is SEHNR and CDR2 is FQNEAQ (reference sequence). Trimming removed 2 bases from V and 4 bases from J; junction bases left unmatched: 5. This CDR3 spans 15 amino acids. CDR3 sequence reads: CASSLFDRGRYEQYF. DNA for the CDR3: TGTGCCAGCAGCTTATTCGACAGGGGGCGGTACGAGCAGTACTTC.

This chain joins TRBV7-9 and TRBJ1-3; 7 bases are shared with TRBD1. CDR1 is SEHNR and CDR2 is FQNEAQ in the germline V gene (reference sequence). The CDR3 spans 15 residues. Trimming removed 8 bases from V and 4 bases from J; junction bases left unmatched: 11. This CDR3 reads CASVLKTGSGNTIYF. CDR3 DNA sequence: TGTGCCAGCGTCCTCAAGACAGGGAGCGGAAACACCATATATTTT.

CDR3 in DNA: TGTGCCAGCAGTGACAGGCGAGGGAGCTCCTACAATGAGCAGTTCTTC. Translation: CASSDRRGSSYNEQFF. This chain connects TRBV6-1 to TRBJ2-1, with a possible D match to TRBD2 (5 bases). This CDR3 has 16 amino acids. Trimming stripped 3 bases from V and 0 bases from J, with 12 bases between. Germline V CDR1 and CDR2: MNHNS, SASEGT.

This clone was observed at least ten times. V gene TRBV6-6 combines with J gene TRBJ1-1; weak D call: TRBD1 (5 bases). Trimming took 4 bases from V and 2 from J, leaving 8 bases between them. CDR3 length: 13 amino acids. Germline assignment: CDR1 MNHNY and CDR2 SVGAGI (reference sequence). CDR3 DNA: TGTGCCAGCAGTTGGGGGGACAACACTGAAGCTTTCTTT. This gives the protein CASSWGDNTEAFF.

This chain links TRBV5-6 with TRBJ2-7, with 9 bases lining up with TRBD1. The CDR3 runs to 13 residues. V trimming: 0 bases; J trimming: 7 bases; junction bases outside the gene matches: 2. Germline assignment: CDR1 SGHDT and CDR2 YYEEEE. The CDR3 loop is CASSLAGQGEQYF. The CDR3 region has the DNA TGTGCCAGCAGCTTGGCTGGACAGGGGGAGCAGTACTTC.